A selection of T cell receptor beta chains follows, all from one sample in a study of blood T cell repertoires in COVID-19. Sequenced by immunoSEQ multiplex PCR; TCRdb stores in-frame clones only, minus some. The table records about 130,000 clones, 70% to 90% of them present only once. Sequencing was performed on PBMCs or T cells enriched from blood (not recorded which). Receptor source: a woman between 45 and 65 years old who had recovered from COVID-19. CDR3s include the opening cysteine and the closing phenylalanine or tryptophan. Each record gives: clone size, J gene, D gene, V gene, CDR3 length, CDR3 DNA, CDR3 protein. A D gene is named only where the DNA matches it firmly. Clone size appears in some rows only: once, few, many, or a class for an expanded clone.

>few|TRBJ2-7|.|TRBV27|16
TGTGCCAGCAGTTTGACGGCCACAGGTTACACCTACGAGCAGTACTTC
CASSLTATGYTYEQYF
>.|TRBJ1-1|.|TRBV12-3/TRBV12-4|13
TGTGCCAGCAGTTTAGCCCCAGTGGTTGAAGCTTTCTTT
CASSLAPVVEAFF
>once|TRBJ1-1|TRBD1|TRBV5-1|14
TGCGCCAGCAGCGTATTGGACAGGGACACTGAAGCTTTCTTT
CASSVLDRDTEAFF
>.|TRBJ1-6|.|TRBV12-3/TRBV12-4|12
TGTGCCAGCAGTTTCCCCGATTCACCCCTCCACTTT
CASSFPDSPLHF
>few|TRBJ2-7|TRBD1|TRBV6-5|15
TGTGCCAGCAGGGATACGGGACAGGGGACCTACGAGCAGTACTTC
CASRDTGQGTYEQYF
>few|TRBJ1-2|.|TRBV6-5|15
TGTGCCAGCAGTTACTCCCACAAAGCTAACTATGGCTACACCTTC
CASSYSHKANYGYTF
>.|TRBJ2-7|TRBD2|TRBV4-3|14
TGCGCCAGCAGCCAAGCCCCCCTAGCGGGGGAGCAGTACTTC
CASSQAPLAGEQYF
>.|TRBJ2-5|TRBD2|TRBV5-1|16
TGCGCCAGCAGCCAAGGATTAGCGGGGGGCGCGGAGACCCAGTACTTC
CASSQGLAGGAETQYF
>.|TRBJ1-1|TRBD1|TRBV12-3/TRBV12-4|13
TGTGCCAGCAGTCGGGACAGGGTATCCGAAGCTTTCTTT
CASSRDRVSEAFF
>.|TRBJ2-3|TRBD1|TRBV4-1|15
TGCGCCAGCAGCCATCTTGGGACAGGGAGCGATACGCAGTATTTT
CASSHLGTGSDTQYF
>.|TRBJ1-4|TRBD1|TRBV11-2|15
TGTGCCAGCAGCTTAAGGGACAGGGGGCACGAAAAACTGTTTTTT
CASSLRDRGHEKLFF
>.|TRBJ1-2|.|TRBV5-4|14
TGTGCCAGCAGCTTGACACCGGGTGACTATGGCTACACCTTC
CASSLTPGDYGYTF
>.|TRBJ1-6|.|TRBV27|16
TGTGCCAGCAGTTTACGGGGGATAGGCTATAATTCACCCCTCCACTTT
CASSLRGIGYNSPLHF
>.|TRBJ2-3|.|TRBV4-1|16
TGCGCCAGCAGCCAACGCGGGATGTTCGGCACAGATACGCAGTATTTT
CASSQRGMFGTDTQYF
>.|TRBJ1-4|TRBD1|TRBV27|15
TGTGCCAGCACCTCGGTGGGCAGGGGGAATGAAAAACTGTTTTTT
CASTSVGRGNEKLFF
>.|TRBJ2-5|.|TRBV5-1|15
TGCGCCAGCAGCCTCGCGACAGATATAGAAGAGACCCAGTACTTC
CASSLATDIEETQYF
>.|TRBJ2-4|TRBD2|TRBV12-5|16
TGTGCTAGTGGTCCCGGGGGGACCGTAGCCAAAAACATTCAGTACTTC
CASGPGGTVAKNIQYF
>.|TRBJ2-3|.|TRBV12-5|18
TGTGCTAGTGGTAGCCGGGACAACGACGTCCTCTTCACAGATACGCAGTATTTT
CASGSRDNDVLFTDTQYF
>.|TRBJ1-2|TRBD1|TRBV12-5|13
TGTGCTAGTGCCCGATCCGGGACAGCATTCTACACCTTC
CASARSGTAFYTF
>.|TRBJ2-3|TRBD2|TRBV3-1/TRBV3-2|16
TGTGCCAGCAGCTCCTTCATCGGCGGGGGGACCCACCCGCAGTATTTT
CASSSFIGGGTHPQYF
>.|TRBJ2-5|.|TRBV7-9|14
TGTGCCAGCAGCTTGTTTGGAGGCCAAGAGACCCAGTACTTC
CASSLFGGQETQYF
>.|TRBJ2-1|TRBD2|TRBV9|17
TGTGCCAGCAGCGGAGGGACTAGCGGGCCCCGGTACAATGAGCAGTTCTTC
CASSGGTSGPRYNEQFF
>.|TRBJ1-4|TRBD1|TRBV5-1|15
TGCGCCAGCAGCACCCAGGGGGTTCGGGATGAAAAACTGTTTTTT
CASSTQGVRDEKLFF
>few|TRBJ2-7|TRBD2|TRBV18|15
TGTGCCAGCTCACCATCCAGCGGGGGAGTCTACGAGCAGTACTTC
CASSPSSGGVYEQYF
>.|TRBJ2-7|.|TRBV11-2|12
TGTGCCAGCAGCTTTCTTAGTAACGAGCAGTACTTC
CASSFLSNEQYF
>.|TRBJ2-7|TRBD1|TRBV3-1/TRBV3-2|16
TGTGCCAGCAGCCTTCGGGGGGGACAGGGGGCGCAGGAGCAGTACTTC
CASSLRGGQGAQEQYF
>.|TRBJ2-1|.|TRBV9|14
TGTGCCAGCAGCGGGACGGAAGGGGGTAATGAGCAGTTCTTC
CASSGTEGGNEQFF
>.|TRBJ1-5|TRBD1|TRBV19|16
TGTGCCAGTAGTCCCCGGACAGGGGCCATCAATCAGCCCCAGCATTTT
CASSPRTGAINQPQHF
>.|TRBJ2-5|TRBD1|TRBV9|16
TGTGCCAGCAGCTTCGAGACCGGGACAGGGCTCGAGACCCAGTACTTC
CASSFETGTGLETQYF
>.|TRBJ2-3|TRBD1|TRBV3-1/TRBV3-2|15
TGTGCCAGCAGCCAAGGCGACAGGGTCACAGATACGCAGTATTTT
CASSQGDRVTDTQYF
>.|TRBJ1-3|.|TRBV9|14
TGTGCCAGCAGCGTAGTTTCTGAGCAGGGAACCATATATTTT
CASSVVSEQGTIYF
>.|TRBJ2-7|.|TRBV7-8|13
TGTGCCAGCAGCTCCCGGACATCGGACGAGCAGTACTTC
CASSSRTSDEQYF
>.|TRBJ2-4|.|TRBV6-6|16
TGTGCCAGCACCCCCGCCTGGGCAGGGAATGATGACATTCAGTACTTC
CASTPAWAGNDDIQYF
>.|TRBJ1-1|.|TRBV6-2/TRBV6-3|16
TGTGCCAGCAGTTATGGGTCAGGGAGGTCGAACACTGAAGCTTTCTTT
CASSYGSGRSNTEAFF
>once|TRBJ1-1|.|TRBV10-1|12
TGCGCCAGCAGTGAGTCGAACAGGGCTGCTTTCTTT
CASSESNRAAFF
>once|TRBJ2-2|TRBD2|TRBV9|17
TGTGCCAGCAGCCCCAGATCAGCGGGGGGTCTCACCGGGGAGCTGTTTTTT
CASSPRSAGGLTGELFF
>.|TRBJ2-5|.|TRBV7-2|15
TGTGCCAGCAGCTTAGGGTCCGGGGGGCGAGAGACCCAGTACTTC
CASSLGSGGRETQYF
>.|TRBJ1-1|.|TRBV10-3|14
TGTGCCATCAGTGAAGATCTGTTGAGCACTGAAGCTTTCTTT
CAISEDLLSTEAFF
>.|TRBJ2-5|.|TRBV2|14
TGTGCCAGCAGTGAAGAACTGAGGGTTGTGACCCAGTACTTC
CASSEELRVVTQYF
>.|TRBJ2-3|TRBD2|TRBV7-3|15
TGTGCCAGCAGCTCCTGGGGACTAGCACCAGATACGCAGTATTTT
CASSSWGLAPDTQYF
>.|TRBJ2-1|TRBD2|TRBV7-9|16
TGTGCCACCTCGGACGGGGGGGCTACTTTTTACAATGAGCAGTTCTTC
CATSDGGATFYNEQFF
>.|TRBJ1-1|.|TRBV12-3/TRBV12-4|13
TGTGCCAGCAGTTTAGGAGGGAACACTGAAGCTTTCTTT
CASSLGGNTEAFF
>.|TRBJ2-1|.|TRBV7-9|13
TGTGCCAGCAGGGTTAGGGGATACAATGAGCAGTTCTTC
CASRVRGYNEQFF
>.|TRBJ1-1|.|TRBV29-1|11
TGCAGCGTTGATGGCGGCACTGAAGCTTTCTTT
CSVDGGTEAFF
>.|TRBJ2-7|.|TRBV9|14
TGTGCCAGCAGCGTAGAGACGGGCTCCTACGAGCAGTACTTC
CASSVETGSYEQYF
>.|TRBJ1-2|TRBD1|TRBV19|15
TGTGCCAGTAGTACACGGGGACAGGAGTTGGATGGCTACACCTTC
CASSTRGQELDGYTF
>.|TRBJ1-6|TRBD1|TRBV30|16
TGTGCCTGGAGTACCCCCGGGACAGGGAATAATTCACCCCTCCACTTT
CAWSTPGTGNNSPLHF
>few|TRBJ1-1|.|TRBV5-1|14
TGCGCCAGCAGCCCACGAGATAAGAACACTGAAGCTTTCTTT
CASSPRDKNTEAFF
>once|TRBJ2-1|.|TRBV7-2|13
TGTGCCAGCAGCTTAGCCGTGGGCGATGAGCAGTTCTTC
CASSLAVGDEQFF
>.|TRBJ2-2|.|TRBV10-1|16
TGCGCCAGCAGTGAGTCGTTCGCAGGGTACAACGGGGAGCTGTTTTTT
CASSESFAGYNGELFF
>.|TRBJ2-3|TRBD1|TRBV4-1|14
TGCGCCAGCAGCCAAGACCAGGGGGCTGATACGCAGTATTTT
CASSQDQGADTQYF
>once|TRBJ2-3|.|TRBV6-2/TRBV6-3|20
TGTGCCAGCAGTTACCTAAGGGGCTCCTACCTGCCATCTAGCACAGATACGCAGTATTTT
CASSYLRGSYLPSSTDTQYF
>.|TRBJ2-7|.|TRBV14|15
TGTGCCAGCAGCCTTAAAGGAGTAGCAACCTACGAGCAGTACTTC
CASSLKGVATYEQYF
>.|TRBJ1-5|TRBD1|TRBV4-2|18
TGTGCCAGCAGCCAAGATAGGCGGACAGGACGGGGAAATCAGCCCCAGCATTTT
CASSQDRRTGRGNQPQHF
>.|TRBJ1-1|.|TRBV14|15
TGTGCCAGCAGCCCCGGAAGGACAGTGAACACTGAAGCTTTCTTT
CASSPGRTVNTEAFF
>.|TRBJ2-7|.|TRBV27|12
TGTGCCAGCAGGACACCCTCCTACGAGCAGTACTTC
CASRTPSYEQYF
>.|TRBJ1-1|.|TRBV7-9|14
TGTGCCAGCAGCTTAATCCCTGGGGCCCCTGAAGCTTTCTTT
CASSLIPGAPEAFF
>.|TRBJ2-7|TRBD1|TRBV11-3|13
TGTGCCAGCAGCTTGGCAGGGGGCAACGAGCAGTACTTC
CASSLAGGNEQYF
>.|TRBJ2-5|.|TRBV5-6|13
TGTGCCAGCAGCTTGGCACAGCAAGAGACCCAGTACTTC
CASSLAQQETQYF
>.|TRBJ2-5|.|TRBV12-3/TRBV12-4|13
TGTGCCAGCAGTTCTACGGCTAGGGAGACCCAGTACTTC
CASSSTARETQYF